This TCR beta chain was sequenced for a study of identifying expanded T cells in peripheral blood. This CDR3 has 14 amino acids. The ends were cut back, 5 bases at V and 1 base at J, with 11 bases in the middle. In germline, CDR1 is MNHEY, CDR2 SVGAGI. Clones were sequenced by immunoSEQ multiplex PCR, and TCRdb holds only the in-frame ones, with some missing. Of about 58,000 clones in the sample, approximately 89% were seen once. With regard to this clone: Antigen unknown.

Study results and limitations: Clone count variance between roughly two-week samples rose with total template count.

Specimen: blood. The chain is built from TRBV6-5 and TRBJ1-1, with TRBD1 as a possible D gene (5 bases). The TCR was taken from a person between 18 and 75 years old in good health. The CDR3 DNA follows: TGTGCCAGCAGTACCCGACAGCAGAACACTGAAGCTTTCTTT. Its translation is CASSTRQQNTEAFF.